Presented here are 28 T cell receptor beta chains from one specimen sequenced in a study of vaccination and CD4 T cells after COVID-19. Cultured CD4+ T-cell DNA underwent Oncomine TCR Beta short-read sequencing. In TCRdb, the PCR reads were re-called with MiXCR into one record per CDR3 protein. In the table there are about 16,000 distinct CDR3 sequences, around 74% of which are singletons. The antigens these receptors bind are not known. Regarding treatment: roughly 11-day PBMC culture with coronavirus spike peptide pools or control peptides (ViraFEST assay). The sample was CD4+ T cells from blood, cultured in vitro. The origin of the receptors is a human donor who had recovered from COVID-19.

This chain joins TRBV4-3 and TRBJ1-1, with TRBD1 as a possible D gene (5 bases). Looked up from germline, CDR1 is LGHNA and CDR2 is YSLEER. There are 15 residues in the CDR3. V lost 0 bases to trimming and J lost 4 bases, with 12 bases between them. The CDR3: CASSQDQGWGTEAFF. In nucleotides, the CDR3 is TGCGCCAGCAGCCAAGATCAGGGTTGGGGCACTGAAGCTTTCTTT.

V gene TRBV20-1 combines with J gene TRBJ2-1, with a tentative D call TRBD1 (5 bases). Germline CDR1 and CDR2: DFQATT and SNEGSKA (reference sequence). Trimming took 5 bases from V and 5 from J, leaving 7 bases between them. CDR3 size: 11 residues. CDR3 in amino acids: CSASDNNEQFF. CDR3 DNA sequence: TGCAGTGCTTCGGACAACAATGAGCAGTTCTTC.

The rearrangement links TRBV2 to TRBJ1-5; 7 positions match TRBD1. The CDR3 is made up of 14 amino acids. The V and J ends lost 4 bases and 6 bases, in that order; junction bases with no gene match: 6. Germline V gives CDR1 SNHLY, CDR2 FYNNEI. The CDR3 loop reads CASSVSGGSQPQHF. DNA of the CDR3: TGTGCCAGCAGTGTTTCAGGGGGGAGTCAGCCCCAGCATTTT.

The V and J genes are TRBV20-1 and TRBJ2-2, with D tentatively TRBD2 (6 bases). Looked up from germline, CDR1 is DFQATT and CDR2 is SNEGSKA (reference sequence). The CDR3 totals 17 residues. Trimming took off 1 base at V and 6 bases at J, with 21 bases between the two ends. CDR3 in DNA: TGCAGTGCTAGAGGCCAAGGGAAGGGCGGAGGGCCCGGGGAGCTGTTTTTT. The encoded protein is CSARGQGKGGGPGELFF.

This chain uses TRBV20-1 with TRBJ1-3; D is perhaps TRBD1 (5 bases). V was cut by 4 bases and J by 0 bases, with 10 bases left in between. The CDR3 length is 14 residues. Looked up from germline, CDR1 is DFQATT and CDR2 is SNEGSKA (reference sequence). CDR3 sequence (DNA): TGCAGTGCTACTCCGACAGCCTCTGGAAACACCATATATTTT. Protein product: CSATPTASGNTIYF.

The CDR3 loop reads CSAKKYRGQGSNQPQHF. The CDR3 coding sequence is TGCAGTGCAAAAAAATATCGGGGACAGGGTAGCAATCAGCCCCAGCATTTT. V is TRBV20-1 and J is TRBJ1-5; 9 nucleotides line up with TRBD1. Germline V gives CDR1 DFQATT, CDR2 SNEGSKA (reference sequence). The V gene end was trimmed by 6 bases and the J gene end by 0 bases; junction bases not matched to a gene: 12. The CDR3 sequence is 17 residues long.

The chain employs TRBV20-1 and TRBJ2-7; no reliable D call. Germline CDR1 DFQATT, CDR2 SNEGSKA (reference sequence). The V end was cut by 5 bases, the J end by 0 bases, with 14 bases between. CDR3 size: 14 residues. CDR3 DNA: TGCAGTGCTCCCCGACCAGGCCCCTCCTACGAGCAGTACTTC. Translation: CSAPRPGPSYEQYF.

In this sample, this clonotype turned up a few times. The V gene is TRBV19, the J gene TRBJ1-2, with 8 bases fitting TRBD1. The CDR3 loop spans 15 amino acids. In germline, CDR1 is LNHDA, CDR2 SQIVND (reference sequence). Trimming at V came to 10 bases and at J to 4 bases, leaving 14 bases not matched to a gene. CDR3 coding DNA: TGTGCCACCCAAAAACTGGGACAGGACCTCTATGGCTACACCTTC. Encoded protein: CATQKLGQDLYGYTF.

The chain joins TRBV6-5 to TRBJ1-5, with a possible D match to TRBD1 (6 bases). V dropped 0 bases and J dropped 1 base, with 10 bases sitting between them. Germline V CDR1 and CDR2: MNHEY, SVGAGI. This CDR3 is built from 16 residues. CDR3 residues: CASSYSGGRSNQPQHF. DNA for the CDR3: TGTGCCAGCAGTTACTCGGGGGGGCGCAGCAATCAGCCCCAGCATTTT.

The chain recombines TRBV30 with TRBJ1-2; D uncertain. V was clipped by 0 bases and J by 4 bases, with 9 bases between them. CDR1 and CDR2 from the germline V gene are GTSNPN and SVGIG (reference sequence). The CDR3 has 13 amino acids. DNA of the CDR3: TGTGCCTGGAGTGTGGGTCGGTTCTATGGCTACACCTTC. This encodes CAWSVGRFYGYTF.

This clonotype was recorded only once. The CDR3 loop reads CASSPRTGNQPQHF. In DNA, the CDR3 is TGTGCCAGCAGCCCCCGAACAGGAAATCAGCCCCAGCATTTT. V gene TRBV7-2 combines with J gene TRBJ1-5; D possibly corresponds to TRBD1 (5 bases). CDR1 is SGHTA and CDR2 is FQGNSA in the germline V gene. Trimming took 5 bases from V and 4 from J, leaving 12 bases between them. The CDR3 is 14 residues long.

The chain employs TRBV27 and TRBJ1-5; maybe TRBD1 (5 bases). V was cut by 6 bases and J by 7 bases, with 16 bases left in between. This CDR3 is 14 amino acids long. The V gene's germline CDR1 is MNHEY and CDR2 SMNVEV (reference sequence). DNA of the CDR3: TGTGCCAGCAGCCCCCGGGGGGTTGGCCAGCCCCAGCATTTT. Encoded protein: CASSPRGVGQPQHF.

The CDR3 reads CATSRDAGNTDTQYF. The CDR3 DNA reads TGTGCCACCAGCAGAGATGCGGGGAACACAGATACGCAGTATTTT. The V and J genes are TRBV15 and TRBJ2-3; D possibly corresponds to TRBD2 (6 bases). With 0 bases removed from V and 2 bases from J, the gap between germline ends came to 9 bases. The germline V gene encodes CDR1 LNHNV and CDR2 YYDKDF (reference sequence). This CDR3 is 15 amino acids long. The full variable domain, completed using reference TRBV15 and TRBJ2-3, is DAMVIQNPRYQVTQFGKPVTLSCSQTLNHNVMYWYQQKSSQAPKLLFHYYDKDFNNEADTPDNFQSRRPNTSFCFLDIRSPGLGDTAMYLCATSRDAGNTDTQYFGPGTRLTVL.

V gene TRBV28 combines with J gene TRBJ1-6; the match to TRBD1 covers 9 bases. Germline-derived CDR1 and CDR2 are MDHEN and SYDVKM. The V segment lost 6 bases and the J segment 7 bases; nucleotides outside the gene matches: 7. The CDR3 consists of 15 residues. The CDR3, as DNA: TGTGCCAGCAGGACCCGGGACAGGGCCAATTCACCCCTCCACTTT. Translated: CASRTRDRANSPLHF.

The J gene is TRBJ2-7, the V gene TRBV7-2; the D is unclear. There are 14 residues in the CDR3. In germline, CDR1 is SGHTA, CDR2 FQGNSA. Trimming pared 6 bases from V and 5 bases from J, leaving 17 bases between. The CDR3 loop reads CASSPFRLRDEQYF. The CDR3 DNA reads TGTGCCAGCAGTCCATTTCGCCTCCGAGACGAGCAGTACTTC.

The chain recombines TRBV6-1 with TRBJ1-2, with D uncertain. V was clipped by 6 bases and J by 2 bases, with 16 bases between them. The CDR3 sequence is 15 residues long. The germline V gene has CDR1 MNHNS and CDR2 SASEGT. This CDR3 is CASSPSPTFNYGYTF. CDR3 bases: TGTGCCAGCAGCCCATCACCGACGTTCAACTATGGCTACACCTTC.

V gene TRBV20-1 combines with J gene TRBJ1-2; D is uncertain. The CDR3 runs to 14 residues. From germline, CDR1 is DFQATT and CDR2 SNEGSKA (reference sequence). The ends were cut back, 4 bases at V and 2 bases at J, with 14 bases in the middle. The CDR3 protein is CSAKTSGVNYGYTF. CDR3 nucleotide sequence: TGCAGTGCTAAAACCAGTGGGGTCAACTATGGCTACACCTTC.

The chain recombines TRBV6-1 with TRBJ2-7; tentatively, D is TRBD1 (6 bases). The V and J ends lost 6 bases and 3 bases respectively, with 15 bases between them. Germline CDR1 reads MNHNS; CDR2 reads SASEGT. The CDR3 consists of 14 residues. The CDR3 DNA sequence: TGTGCCAGCAGGGGGACAACAGGCCACTACGAGCAGTACTTC. Translation: CASRGTTGHYEQYF.

The chain uses TRBV28 and TRBJ1-5, with TRBD1 identical over 7 bases. The V and J ends lost 8 bases and 4 bases, in that order; junction bases with no gene match: 5. The germline V gene has CDR1 MDHEN and CDR2 SYDVKM. CDR3 length: 13 residues. The CDR3 DNA sequence: TGTGCCAGCTGGGCCAGGGGGAATCAGCCCCAGCATTTT. It is translated as CASWARGNQPQHF.

The count of this clonotype is one. This chain links TRBV20-1 with TRBJ2-5; D is ambiguous. The CDR3 totals 13 residues. V lost 1 base to trimming and J lost 4 bases, with 10 bases between them. Germline V CDR1 and CDR2: DFQATT, SNEGSKA (reference sequence). The DNA for the CDR3 is TGCAGTGCTAGAGTGAAGCGAAGAGAGACCCAGTACTTC. It specifies CSARVKRRETQYF.

The V call is TRBV7-2, the J call TRBJ1-2; D unresolved. Germline V lookup: CDR1 SGHTA, CDR2 FQGNSA. With 2 bases removed from V and 0 bases from J, the gap between germline ends came to 7 bases. This CDR3 region has 14 residues. The CDR3 bases are TGTGCCAGCAGCTTATCTCCGACTAACTATGGCTACACCTTC. Translating it yields CASSLSPTNYGYTF.

This chain links TRBV10-3 with TRBJ1-6; no clear D. Germline CDR1 ENHRY, CDR2 SYGVKD. V shed 0 bases and J shed 10 bases, with 16 bases lying between them. CDR3 length: 16 residues. The DNA for the CDR3 is TGTGCCATCAGTGAGTCGGGCCCCCGAGGCTACTCACCCCTCCACTTT. Translated, it gives CAISESGPRGYSPLHF.

The chain has TRBV10-1 and TRBJ1-5; D call uncertain. The CDR3 is 14 residues long. Germline lookup yields CDR1 WNHNN and CDR2 SYGVQD (reference sequence). V was shortened by 2 bases and J by 9 bases, with 14 bases between the two germline ends. In DNA form, the CDR3 reads TGCGCCAGCAGTGAGGCAAACACGGTTAGGCCCCAGCATTTT. This encodes CASSEANTVRPQHF.

This chain connects TRBV5-6 to TRBJ2-1; 16 bases align to TRBD2. The V gene end was trimmed by 7 bases and the J gene end by 13 bases; junction bases not matched to a gene: 5. Germline assignment: CDR1 SGHDT and CDR2 YYEEEE. The CDR3 spans 13 residues. The CDR3 protein is CASHGTSGRAQFF. The CDR3 nucleotides read TGTGCCAGCCATGGGACTAGCGGGAGGGCCCAGTTCTTC.

This clonotype was observed a single time. The gene calls are TRBV27 and TRBJ2-2, with D possibly matching TRBD1 (6 bases). The germline CDR1 and CDR2 sequences are MNHEY and SMNVEV (reference sequence). V was clipped by 6 bases and J by 4 bases, with 12 bases between them. The CDR3 sequence is 14 residues long. The CDR3 sequence: CASRTQGFTGELFF. CDR3 sequence (DNA): TGTGCCAGCAGGACTCAGGGGTTCACCGGGGAGCTGTTTTTT.

This clonotype was recorded a few times. The rearrangement uses TRBV7-2 and TRBJ2-7; D is uncertain. Germline CDR1 reads SGHTA; CDR2 reads FQGNSA. This CDR3 comprises 12 residues. V was clipped by 0 bases and J by 4 bases, with 4 bases between them. The CDR3 DNA reads as TGTGCCAGCAGCTTAGCGCGGTACGAGCAGTACTTC. Its translation: CASSLARYEQYF.

This chain connects TRBV2 to TRBJ2-1; 9 nucleotides agree with TRBD2. The V gene's germline CDR1 is SNHLY and CDR2 FYNNEI. CDR3 size: 17 residues. Unmatched junction bases numbered 17, after V lost 8 bases and J lost 6 bases. The CDR3 bases are TGTGCCAGCGGTCAAGCGGGAGGCCCCTACCGAGCCAATGAGCAGTTCTTC. This gives the protein CASGQAGGPYRANEQFF.

This chain links TRBV6-1 with TRBJ2-7; D is uncertain. Germline CDR1 and CDR2: MNHNS and SASEGT. This CDR3 contains 11 residues. The ends were cut back, 6 bases at V and 2 bases at J, with 5 bases in the middle. CDR3 in DNA: TGTGCCAGCAGCGAGACCTACGAGCAGTACTTC. Its translation is CASSETYEQYF.